This entry is about one T cell receptor beta chain. Its antigen is unidentified. The data stem from a study of Ad26.COV2.S vaccination and SARS-CoV-2 variants. Across the study: As a participant in COV1001, the donor was in the Ad26.COV2.S trial arm. Once, or twice with 56 days between doses, Ad26.COV2.S was given intramuscularly. The study's findings and limits: After vaccination, substantial breadth of spike-specific CD8+ and CD4+ responses was reported.

The method was immunoSEQ multiplex PCR; TCRdb's version includes in-frame clones alone and lacks a portion of them. The sample contains hundreds of thousands of clones, 65% to 90% of which appear only once. This CDR3 has 15 amino acids. Germline CDR1 is SGHRS and CDR2 is YFSETQ. With V trimmed by 4 bases and J by 5 bases, 8 bases remained unmatched. Treatment indicated: roughly 18 received Ad26.COV2.S at low or high dose, single or two shots; 5 received placebo; per-sample allocation not given. Specimens were obtained on day 63 following the first vaccine or placebo injection. V is TRBV5-1 and J is TRBJ1-4; TRBD1 matches at 7 bases. This clonotype was sampled from a person between 18 and 65 years old who received the Ad26.COV2.S COVID-19 vaccine or a placebo. The input for sequencing was peripheral blood, taken in a trial of Ad26.COV2.S vaccine versus placebo. As DNA, the CDR3 is TGCGCCAGCAGCCCTCGGGACAGCTCGAATGAAAAACTGTTTTTT. Amino acids: CASSPRDSSNEKLFF. Full variable domain (missing parts from reference TRBV5-1 and TRBJ1-4): KAGVTQTPRYLIKTRGQQVTLSCSPISGHRSVSWYQQTPGQGLQFLFEYFSETQRNKGNFPGRFSGRQFSNSRSEMNVSTLELGDSALYLCASSPRDSSNEKLFFGSGTQLSVL.